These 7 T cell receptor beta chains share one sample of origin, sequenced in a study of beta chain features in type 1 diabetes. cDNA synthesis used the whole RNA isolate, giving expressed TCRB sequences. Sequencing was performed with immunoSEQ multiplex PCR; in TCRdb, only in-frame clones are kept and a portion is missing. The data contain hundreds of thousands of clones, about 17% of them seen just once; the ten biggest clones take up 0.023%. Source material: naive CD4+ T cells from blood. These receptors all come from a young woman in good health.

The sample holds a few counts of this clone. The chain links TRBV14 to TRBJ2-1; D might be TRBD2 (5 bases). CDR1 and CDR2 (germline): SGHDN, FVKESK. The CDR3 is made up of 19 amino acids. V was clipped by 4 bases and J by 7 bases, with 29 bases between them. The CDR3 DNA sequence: TGTGCCAGCAGCCTCAATCCCCCTAGTAGTGGACCCCGGAGGAATGAGCAGTTCTTC. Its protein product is CASSLNPPSSGPRRNEQFF. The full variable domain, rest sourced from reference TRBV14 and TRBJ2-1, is EAGVTQFPSHSVIEKGQTVTLRCDPISGHDNLYWYRRVMGKEIKFLLHFVKESKQDESGMPNNRFLAERTGGTYSTLKVQPAELEDSGVYFCASSLNPPSSGPRRNEQFFGPGTRLTVL.

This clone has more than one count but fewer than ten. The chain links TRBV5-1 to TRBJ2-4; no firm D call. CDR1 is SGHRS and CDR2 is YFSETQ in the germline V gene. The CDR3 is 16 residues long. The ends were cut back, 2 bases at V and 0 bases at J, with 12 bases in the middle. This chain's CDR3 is CASSFTPTVAKNIQYF. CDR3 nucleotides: TGCGCCAGCAGCTTTACCCCCACCGTAGCCAAAAACATTCAGTACTTC.

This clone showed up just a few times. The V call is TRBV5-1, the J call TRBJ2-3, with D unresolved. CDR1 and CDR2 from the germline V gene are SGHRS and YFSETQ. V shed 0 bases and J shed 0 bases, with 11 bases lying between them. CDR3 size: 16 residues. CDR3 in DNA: TGCGCCAGCAGCTTGGTAAAGGCAGCTAGCACAGATACGCAGTATTTT. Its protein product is CASSLVKAASTDTQYF. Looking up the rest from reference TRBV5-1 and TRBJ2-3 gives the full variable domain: KAGVTQTPRYLIKTRGQQVTLSCSPISGHRSVSWYQQTPGQGLQFLFEYFSETQRNKGNFPGRFSGRQFSNSRSEMNVSTLELGDSALYLCASSLVKAASTDTQYFGPGTRLTVL.

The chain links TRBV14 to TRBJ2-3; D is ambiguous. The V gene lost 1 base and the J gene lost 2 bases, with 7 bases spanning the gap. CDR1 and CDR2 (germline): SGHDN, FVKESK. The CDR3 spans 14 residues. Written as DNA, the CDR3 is TGTGCCAGCAGCCAAGTAGGCTACACAGATACGCAGTATTTT. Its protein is CASSQVGYTDTQYF. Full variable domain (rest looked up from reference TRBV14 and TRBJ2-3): EAGVTQFPSHSVIEKGQTVTLRCDPISGHDNLYWYRRVMGKEIKFLLHFVKESKQDESGMPNNRFLAERTGGTYSTLKVQPAELEDSGVYFCASSQVGYTDTQYFGPGTRLTVL.

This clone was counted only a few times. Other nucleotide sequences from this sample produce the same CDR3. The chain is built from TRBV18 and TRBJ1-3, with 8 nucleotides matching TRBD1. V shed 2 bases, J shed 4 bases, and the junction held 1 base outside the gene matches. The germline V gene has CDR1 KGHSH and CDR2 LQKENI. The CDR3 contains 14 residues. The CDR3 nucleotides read TGTGCCAGCTCACCAGGGACAGGCGGAAACACCATATATTTT. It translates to CASSPGTGGNTIYF.

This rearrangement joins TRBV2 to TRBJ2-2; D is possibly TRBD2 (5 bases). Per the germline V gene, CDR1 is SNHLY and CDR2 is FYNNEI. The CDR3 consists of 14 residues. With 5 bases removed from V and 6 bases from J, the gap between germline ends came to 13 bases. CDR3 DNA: TGTGCCAGCAGTTACCTCGGGGTGGCCGGGGAGCTGTTTTTT. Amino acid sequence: CASSYLGVAGELFF.

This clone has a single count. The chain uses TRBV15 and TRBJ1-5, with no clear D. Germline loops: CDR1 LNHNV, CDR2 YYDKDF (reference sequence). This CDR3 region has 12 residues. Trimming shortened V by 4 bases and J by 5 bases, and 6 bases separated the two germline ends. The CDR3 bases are TGTGCCACCAGCAAAACAGATCAGCCCCAGCATTTT. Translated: CATSKTDQPQHF.